Each of the 27 T cell receptor beta chains below was sequenced from the same sample in a study of T cells in Graves' hyperthyroidism and ophthalmopathy. RNA transcripts yielded amplified TCR beta CDR3 regions. TCR CDR3 underwent first-round RT-PCR with the HTBI primer set. MiXCR was run by TCRdb on the multiplex PCR reads, yielding one entry per CDR3 protein. The sample has around 340,000 distinct CDR3 sequences, about 15% seen once. The sequenced material came from blood. All receptors derive from a woman younger than 45 with Graves' hyperthyroidism.

This clonotype was found many times. The rearrangement joins TRBV11-2 to TRBJ2-2; D might be TRBD2 (6 bases). This CDR3 is 16 amino acids long. The germline CDR1 and CDR2 sequences are SGHAT and FQNNGV. With 3 bases removed from V and 4 bases from J, the gap between germline ends came to 15 bases. CDR3 DNA: TGTGCCAGCAGCTTTAATCGCGGGATGCGCACCGGGGAGCTGTTTTTT. This gives the protein CASSFNRGMRTGELFF.

This clonotype was picked up many times. The rearrangement links TRBV28 to TRBJ1-5; D not resolved. V lost 8 bases to trimming and J lost 5 bases, with 10 bases between them. Germline CDR1 and CDR2: MDHEN and SYDVKM. The length of the CDR3 is 12 residues. The CDR3 sequence: CASLGLDQPQHF. The CDR3 nucleotides are TGTGCCAGCCTAGGACTTGATCAGCCCCAGCATTTT. The full variable domain, with the rest looked up from reference TRBV28 and TRBJ1-5, is DVKVTQSSRYLVKRTGEKVFLECVQDMDHENMFWYRQDPGLGLRLIYFSYDVKMKEKGDIPEGYSVSREKKERFSLILESASTNQTSMYLCASLGLDQPQHFGDGTRLSIL.

This clonotype was counted at least ten times. The chain has TRBV30 and TRBJ2-3; D uncertain. CDR3 length: 14 amino acids. V was pared by 0 bases and J by 2 bases, with 9 bases between. CDR1 is GTSNPN and CDR2 is SVGIG in the germline V gene (reference sequence). CDR3 sequence reads: CAWSVSANTDTQYF. CDR3 in DNA: TGTGCCTGGAGTGTATCCGCAAACACAGATACGCAGTATTTT.

This clonotype occurred many times. The V gene is TRBV6-2 or TRBV6-3, the J gene TRBJ2-7, with 10 bases identical to TRBD1. CDR1 MNHEY and CDR2 SVGEGT come from the germline V gene. V gave up 6 bases and J gave up 6 bases; unmatched junction bases: 2. This CDR3 has 12 amino acids. For the CDR3, the DNA is TGTGCCAGCAGGTGGACAGGGGGCGAGCAGTACTTC. It translates to CASRWTGGEQYF.

This clonotype was seen ten or more times. This chain joins TRBV2 and TRBJ2-1, with D tentatively TRBD1 or TRBD2 (6 bases each). V was pared by 10 bases and J by 7 bases, with 29 bases between. Looked up from germline, CDR1 is SNHLY and CDR2 is FYNNEI. This CDR3 is built from 17 residues. CDR3 sequence reads: CATLGGLASQIQNEQFF. In nucleotides, the CDR3 is TGTGCCACCCTTGGGGGGCTAGCGAGTCAGATACAGAATGAGCAGTTCTTC.

The genes are TRBV4-2 and TRBJ2-1; perhaps D is TRBD1 or TRBD2 (5 bases each). The germline gives CDR1 LGHNA, CDR2 YNFKEQ. Trimming took off 1 base at V and 6 bases at J, with 7 bases between the two ends. CDR3 length: 13 residues. The CDR3 reads CASSQVGANEQFF. For the CDR3, the DNA is TGTGCCAGCAGCCAAGTCGGGGCCAATGAGCAGTTCTTC.

This clonotype was seen a few times. A single base separates this from a much larger clone, so it may be a read error. CDR3 DNA: TGTGCCTGCGTAACGGGTGGCGCTGAAGCTTTCTTT. Protein sequence: CACVTGGAEAFF. This chain joins TRBV30 and TRBJ1-1; no clear D. Germline V lookup: CDR1 GTSNPN, CDR2 SVGIG (reference sequence). The V end lost 6 bases, the J end lost 6 bases, and 14 bases lay between the germline ends. CDR3 length: 12 residues.

The chain is built from TRBV18 and TRBJ1-4; 7 bases align to TRBD1. The trim removed 6 bases at V and 0 bases at J, leaving 13 bases unmatched. The CDR3 contains 18 residues. CDR1 is KGHSH and CDR2 is LQKENI in the germline V gene. The CDR3 sequence: CASSGLGTDLATNEKLFF. For the CDR3, the DNA is TGTGCCAGCTCGGGTCTCGGGACAGATCTTGCAACTAATGAAAAACTGTTTTTT.

The chain carries TRBV19 and TRBJ2-7; TRBD1 matches 8 bases. Trimming cost V 4 bases and J 5 bases; bases outside gene matches: 7. Germline CDR1 and CDR2: LNHDA and SQIVND (reference sequence). This CDR3 spans 14 amino acids. The chain's CDR3 is CASSSRQGRHEQYF. The CDR3 DNA reads as TGTGCCAGTAGTAGCCGACAGGGGAGGCACGAGCAGTACTTC.

This clonotype was picked up a small number of times. This rearrangement joins TRBV6-1 to TRBJ1-6; D is unclear. Trimming left V 4 bases short and J 9 bases short, with 4 bases between. From germline, CDR1 is MNHNS and CDR2 SASEGT. The CDR3 length is 11 residues. CDR3 protein: CASSGVSPLHF. As DNA, the CDR3 is TGTGCCAGCAGTGGGGTTTCACCCCTCCACTTT.

This clonotype has at least ten counts. The V and J genes are TRBV2 and TRBJ2-4, with D perhaps TRBD2 (5 bases). Trimming removed 3 bases at V and 0 bases at J, with 15 bases between. CDR3 length: 17 amino acids. CDR1 and CDR2 from the germline V gene are SNHLY and FYNNEI. CDR3 region: CASSELKGGLAKNIQYF. Written as DNA, the CDR3 is TGTGCCAGCAGTGAGTTGAAAGGCGGACTAGCCAAAAACATTCAGTACTTC.

To note about this clonotype: At one of its ends the junction is not consistent with the germline gene, which may arise from a read error. The chain uses TRBV14 and TRBJ2-7; 9 bases align to TRBD2. This CDR3 is 14 amino acids long. Germline V gene sequence: CDR1 SGHDN, CDR2 FVKESK. CDR3 in DNA: TGTGCCAGCAGCCAAGGGACTAGCGTCCACGAGCGGTACTTC. This encodes CASSQGTSVHERYF.

V is TRBV20-1 and J is TRBJ2-5, with 9 nucleotides matching TRBD2. This CDR3 has 16 residues. The V gene's germline CDR1 is DFQATT and CDR2 SNEGSKA (reference sequence). V trimming: 6 bases; J trimming: 4 bases; junction bases outside the gene matches: 15. CDR3 region: CSAPMSRTSEGETQYF. CDR3 sequence (DNA): TGCAGTGCCCCAATGAGCAGGACTAGCGAGGGAGAGACCCAGTACTTC.

In this sample, this clonotype turned up many times. J is TRBJ2-3 and V is TRBV28, with TRBD2 matching over 11 bases. Trimming took 5 bases from V and 3 from J; bases not matched to a gene: 7. The CDR3 sequence is 16 residues long. The V gene's germline CDR1 is MDHEN and CDR2 SYDVKM. The CDR3: CASSLPRTSGTDTQYF. The CDR3 coding sequence is TGTGCCAGCAGTCTGCCGAGGACTAGCGGGACAGATACGCAGTATTTT.

This clonotype was detected only a few times. The chain couples TRBV9 to TRBJ2-2, with D possibly matching TRBD2 (6 bases). Per germline, CDR1 SGDLS and CDR2 YYNGEE. The V end was cut by 3 bases, the J end by 6 bases, with 18 bases between. CDR3 length: 16 residues. The chain's CDR3 is CASSGGVTNPPGELFF. The CDR3 DNA sequence: TGTGCCAGCAGCGGCGGGGTCACAAACCCGCCCGGGGAGCTGTTTTTT.

In its sample, this clonotype was seen a few times. The rearrangement joins TRBV4-1 to TRBJ2-7; no firm D call. V dropped 1 base and J dropped 2 bases, with 9 bases sitting between them. The CDR3 has 14 residues. CDR1 is MGHRA and CDR2 is YSYEKL in the germline V gene. The CDR3 loop reads CASSQVAATYEQYF. As DNA, the CDR3 is TGCGCCAGCAGCCAAGTGGCGGCAACCTACGAGCAGTACTTC.

The CDR3 protein is CSARAGGGAKGYTF. The CDR3 nucleotides read TGCAGTGCTAGAGCCGGAGGGGGGGCGAAGGGCTACACCTTC. This chain joins TRBV20-1 and TRBJ1-2, with D tentatively TRBD1 (6 bases). The CDR3 is made up of 14 amino acids. Between the trimmed V and J ends, which lost 1 base and 8 bases, there was a span of 17 bases. Germline CDR1 reads DFQATT; CDR2 reads SNEGSKA (reference sequence).

This clonotype was detected ten times or more. The rearrangement joins TRBV7-9 to TRBJ2-1, with 10 bases matching TRBD2. This CDR3 is 18 amino acids long. The V gene's germline CDR1 is SEHNR and CDR2 FQNEAQ (reference sequence). Trimming removed 5 bases from V and 2 bases from J; junction bases left unmatched: 12. CDR3 bases: TGTGCCAGCAGCCAACTTCTAGCGGGAGTGAGTACCTACAATGAGCAGTTCTTC. Its protein is CASSQLLAGVSTYNEQFF.

This clonotype was counted many times. The rearrangement joins TRBV28 to TRBJ1-4; no firm D call. CDR3 length equals 11 residues. CDR1 is MDHEN and CDR2 is SYDVKM in the germline V gene. V was clipped by 5 bases and J by 8 bases, with 6 bases between them. The CDR3 DNA follows: TGTGCCAGCAGTCTTCAAGAAAAACTGTTTTTT. Encoded protein: CASSLQEKLFF.

V is TRBV9 and J is TRBJ2-5, with D perhaps TRBD2 (5 bases). This CDR3 is 17 amino acids long. The germline V gene encodes CDR1 SGDLS and CDR2 YYNGEE. Deletions cut 7 bases from V and 1 base from J, with 23 bases between. The CDR3 DNA follows: TGTGCCAGCGCCAGGTTGGGGAGAACAGCCCCCCAAGAGACCCAGTACTTC. Its translation: CASARLGRTAPQETQYF.

The chain links TRBV7-9 to TRBJ2-3; D possibly corresponds to TRBD1 (6 bases). CDR1 SEHNR and CDR2 FQNEAQ come from the germline V gene (reference sequence). V lost 3 bases and J 1 base, leaving 14 bases between the germline ends. This CDR3 region has 16 residues. The DNA for the CDR3 is TGTGCCAGCAGCTTTTTGGTGACAGGTCGCACAGATACGCAGTATTTT. Translated: CASSFLVTGRTDTQYF.

This clonotype was counted between two and nine times. The V and J genes are TRBV29-1 and TRBJ1-2; possibly TRBD1 for D (5 bases). V was cut by 0 bases and J by 2 bases, with 13 bases left in between. CDR1 is SQVTM, CDR2 ANQGSEA, per germline. CDR3 length: 15 amino acids. The CDR3 loop reads CSVEDQGLQNYGYTF. CDR3 DNA: TGCAGCGTTGAAGATCAGGGACTGCAAAACTATGGCTACACCTTC.

There are a few counts of this clonotype. The CDR3 DNA reads TGTGCCAGCCTCCCCACCTACAATGAGCAGTTCTTC. Residues: CASLPTYNEQFF. The chain has TRBV7-9 and TRBJ2-1; no reliable D call. CDR1 SEHNR and CDR2 FQNEAQ come from the germline V gene (reference sequence). This CDR3 spans 12 amino acids. V shed 8 bases and J shed 2 bases, with 7 bases lying between them.

This chain connects TRBV20-1 to TRBJ2-5, with D possibly matching TRBD2 (6 bases). The CDR3 is 16 residues long. V was clipped by 1 base and J by 4 bases, with 19 bases between them. The germline gives CDR1 DFQATT, CDR2 SNEGSKA (reference sequence). The CDR3 bases are TGCAGTGCTAGAGCCCCACGGGAGCTAGTCGGAGAGACCCAGTACTTC. The encoded protein is CSARAPRELVGETQYF.

The CDR3 DNA follows: TGCGCCAGCAGTGGGACAGGGGTGGATGAAAAACTGTTTTTT. This sequence encodes CASSGTGVDEKLFF. V usage is TRBV5-1 and J usage is TRBJ1-4, with TRBD1 identical over 10 bases. Germline loops: CDR1 SGHRS, CDR2 YFSETQ. The CDR3 is 14 amino acids. Trimming removed 5 bases from V and 6 bases from J; junction bases left unmatched: 4.

This clonotype was counted at least ten times. The chain is built from TRBV20-1 and TRBJ2-7; no firm D call. CDR3 length: 12 amino acids. The germline V gene encodes CDR1 DFQATT and CDR2 SNEGSKA (reference sequence). Between the trimmed V and J ends, which lost 0 bases and 3 bases, there was a span of 6 bases. CDR3 bases: TGCAGTGCTAGAGAGATCGGCTACGAGCAGTACTTC. As protein: CSAREIGYEQYF.

The chain recombines TRBV29-1 with TRBJ2-7; no definite D call. The CDR3 has 11 amino acids. The V gene lost 6 bases and the J gene lost 1 base, with 7 bases spanning the gap. Germline CDR1 SQVTM, CDR2 ANQGSEA. CDR3: CSVEWSYEQYF. DNA of the CDR3: TGCAGCGTCGAATGGTCCTACGAGCAGTACTTC.